What follows are 25 T cell receptor beta chains derived from one specimen sequenced in a study of blood T cell repertoires in COVID-19. Here immunoSEQ multiplex PCR was the method, and the copy in TCRdb shows in-frame clones only, minus some. The profile shows approximately 240,000 clones, around 90% of them singletons. Sequencing was done on a sample of peripheral blood. These receptors were obtained from a man aged 25-40 years with COVID-19, enrolled during active disease.

V usage is TRBV7-7 and J usage is TRBJ2-5; 9 bases are a match to TRBD1. With 5 bases clipped from V and 2 bases from J, the junction kept 3 bases outside the gene matches. CDR1 and CDR2 (germline): SSHAT, FNYEAQ (reference sequence). The CDR3 loop spans 14 amino acids. The CDR3 here is CASSAGTGQETQYF. The DNA of the CDR3 is TGTGCCAGCAGCGCCGGGACAGGGCAAGAGACCCAGTACTTC.

V usage is TRBV19 and J usage is TRBJ1-2; D not certain. The CDR3 runs to 11 residues. Per the germline V gene, CDR1 is LNHDA and CDR2 is SQIVND (reference sequence). Trimming removed 4 bases at V and 4 bases at J, with 4 bases between. In nucleotides, the CDR3 is TGTGCCAGTAGTACCCTCTATGGCTACACCTTC. Its protein product is CASSTLYGYTF.

This chain joins TRBV27 and TRBJ1-6, with 12 bases that match TRBD1. The CDR3 is 14 amino acids. Germline values: CDR1 MNHEY, CDR2 SMNVEV (reference sequence). J was trimmed by 10 bases and V by 6 bases; bases with no gene match: 4. The CDR3 DNA reads as TGTGCCAGCAGGACCGGGACAGGGGGCTCACCCCTCCACTTT. This translates into CASRTGTGGSPLHF.

This clone was observed a few times. The chain combines TRBV9 with TRBJ1-2, with 7 bases fitting TRBD1. The CDR3 length is 12 residues. The junction had 7 bases not matched to a gene; V was cut back by 7 bases and J by 7 bases. Germline loops: CDR1 SGDLS, CDR2 YYNGEE. The DNA of the CDR3 is TGTGCCAGCGGGACAGATCGTTTTGGCTACACCTTC. Translating it yields CASGTDRFGYTF. The complete variable domain, with remaining parts taken from reference TRBV9 and TRBJ1-2, reads DSGVTQTPKHLITATGQRVTLRCSPRSGDLSVYWYQQSLDQGLQFLIQYYNGEERAKGNILERFSAQQFPDLHSELNLSSLELGDSALYFCASGTDRFGYTFGSGTRLTVV.

The chain joins TRBV7-3 to TRBJ2-1; TRBD2 might be the D (5 bases). V gave up 1 base and J gave up 6 bases, with 13 bases separating them. CDR1 and CDR2 from the germline V gene are SGHTA and FQGTGA. The CDR3 is 15 amino acids. In nucleotides, the CDR3 is TGTGCCAGCAGCTTAAGCCCTAGCCGCCTCAATGAGCAGTTCTTC. Amino acids: CASSLSPSRLNEQFF.

V gene TRBV9 combines with J gene TRBJ1-2; 7 nucleotides agree with TRBD1. CDR1 is SGDLS and CDR2 is YYNGEE in the germline V gene. Trimming removed 1 base from V and 4 bases from J; junction bases left unmatched: 1. There are 13 residues in the CDR3. CDR3 nucleotides: TGTGCCAGCAGCGTACAGGGGGGCTATGGCTACACCTTC. It codes for CASSVQGGYGYTF.

The chain combines TRBV9 with TRBJ2-7; D is unclear. V was trimmed by 4 bases and J by 4 bases, leaving 12 bases between them. The germline gives CDR1 SGDLS, CDR2 YYNGEE. The CDR3 covers 13 residues. CDR3 nucleotide sequence: TGTGCCAGCAGCACCGGTCCCGATTACGAGCAGTACTTC. Amino acid sequence: CASSTGPDYEQYF.

This chain joins TRBV5-4 and TRBJ2-5, with TRBD2 matching over 9 bases. This CDR3 contains 16 residues. The germline V gene encodes CDR1 SGHNT and CDR2 YYREEE (reference sequence). The junction had 10 bases not matched to a gene; V was cut back by 0 bases and J by 7 bases. The CDR3 region is CASSLAGGGAFGTQYF. CDR3 sequence (DNA): TGTGCCAGCAGCTTGGCCGGCGGGGGGGCTTTTGGGACCCAGTACTTC.

This clone was detected only once. The chain uses TRBV4-1 and TRBJ2-5, with D possibly matching TRBD1 (6 bases). V was clipped by 0 bases and J by 5 bases, with 16 bases between them. The CDR3 runs to 16 residues. The germline gives CDR1 MGHRA, CDR2 YSYEKL. CDR3 loop: CASSQDRDKVLETQYF. The CDR3 nucleotides read TGCGCCAGCAGCCAAGACCGGGACAAAGTCCTCGAGACCCAGTACTTC.

The chain couples TRBV4-1 to TRBJ2-3; 8 bases map to TRBD2. The ends lost 1 base at V and 3 bases at J; junction bases unmatched: 6. This CDR3 has 16 amino acids. In germline, CDR1 is MGHRA, CDR2 YSYEKL. The CDR3 DNA sequence: TGCGCCAGCAGCCAAGGGGCCGGGGGGGCTACAGATACGCAGTATTTT. Translation: CASSQGAGGATDTQYF.

This clone was counted a few times. V and J are TRBV4-2 and TRBJ2-5; 10 positions agree with TRBD2. Germline V gives CDR1 LGHNA, CDR2 YNFKEQ. The V segment lost 2 bases and the J segment 1 base; nucleotides outside the gene matches: 1. The length of the CDR3 is 15 residues. The DNA for the CDR3 is TGTGCCAGCAGCCAAAAGCGGGGGGGCCAAGAGACCCAGTACTTC. Translated, it gives CASSQKRGGQETQYF.

This chain uses TRBV27 with TRBJ1-2; no clear D gene. The germline V gene has CDR1 MNHEY and CDR2 SMNVEV (reference sequence). Trimming left V 5 bases short and J 6 bases short, with 25 bases between. The CDR3 runs to 17 residues. In DNA form, the CDR3 reads TGTGCCAGCAGTCCACTACGTGGTGGGCCGGTCGGGGATGGCTACACCTTC. This translates into CASSPLRGGPVGDGYTF.

The J gene is TRBJ2-1, the V gene TRBV5-5; 8 nucleotides match TRBD1. This CDR3 is built from 15 residues. V lost 4 bases to trimming and J lost 4 bases; unmatched junction nucleotides: 7. In germline, CDR1 is SGHKS, CDR2 YYEKEE (reference sequence). CDR3 in amino acids: CASSTGGIWYNEQFF. The CDR3 coding sequence is TGTGCCAGCAGCACAGGGGGGATATGGTACAATGAGCAGTTCTTC.

The chain is built from TRBV7-9 and TRBJ2-3, with D possibly matching TRBD2 (6 bases). Germline lookup yields CDR1 SEHNR and CDR2 FQNEAQ (reference sequence). This CDR3 comprises 12 residues. V shed 8 bases and J shed 3 bases, with 9 bases lying between them. Here the CDR3 DNA reads TGTGCCAGCCATGGGGGGACAGATACGCAGTATTTT. Translated: CASHGGTDTQYF. The full variable domain, completed using reference TRBV7-9 and TRBJ2-3, is DTGVSQNPRHKITKRGQNVTFRCDPISEHNRLYWYRQTLGQGPEFLTYFQNEAQLEKSRLLSDRFSAERPKGSFSTLEIQRTEQGDSAMYLCASHGGTDTQYFGPGTRLTVL.

CDR3 nucleotide sequence: TGTGCCATCAGCCGGGACAGGGCTACCGGGGAGCTGTTTTTT. This gives the protein CAISRDRATGELFF. This sequence joins TRBV10-3 and TRBJ2-2; TRBD1 aligns across 9 bases. The V and J ends lost 6 bases and 5 bases, in that order; junction bases with no gene match: 4. The CDR3 runs to 14 residues. The germline V gene has CDR1 ENHRY and CDR2 SYGVKD.

V usage is TRBV9 and J usage is TRBJ2-1; 8 nucleotides align to TRBD2. Germline V gene data show CDR1 as SGDLS and CDR2 as YYNGEE. J was trimmed by 6 bases and V by 0 bases; bases with no gene match: 5. The CDR3 extends over 15 amino acids. CDR3 nucleotide sequence: TGTGCCAGCAGCGTAGGTACTAGCGGCGCCAATGAGCAGTTCTTC. This sequence encodes CASSVGTSGANEQFF.

The chain recombines TRBV6-5 with TRBJ1-6, with D possibly matching TRBD1 (6 bases). The germline gives CDR1 MNHEY, CDR2 SVGAGI. V lost 6 bases and J lost 8, with 17 bases in between. CDR3 length: 15 amino acids. The CDR3 sequence: CASRLGGGGYSPLHF. The CDR3 coding sequence is TGTGCCAGCAGGCTCGGAGGGGGGGGGTATTCACCCCTCCACTTT.

J is TRBJ2-7 and V is TRBV6-6; 7 nucleotides line up with TRBD1. The V segment lost 2 bases and the J segment 0 bases; nucleotides outside the gene matches: 7. The CDR3 contains 16 residues. In germline, CDR1 is MNHNY, CDR2 SVGAGI (reference sequence). The CDR3 reads CASSYLDRSSSYEQYF. For the CDR3, the DNA is TGTGCCAGCAGTTACCTGGACAGGAGCAGCTCCTACGAGCAGTACTTC.

The chain has TRBV2 and TRBJ1-4; 12 nucleotides line up with TRBD1. V dropped 2 bases and J dropped 8; count of bases not matched to a gene: 3. This CDR3 region has 15 residues. Looked up from germline, CDR1 is SNHLY and CDR2 is FYNNEI. The CDR3 sequence: CASSEMGTGGEKLFF. For the CDR3, the DNA is TGTGCCAGCAGTGAAATGGGGACAGGGGGCGAAAAACTGTTTTTT. Based on the CDR3 plus reference TRBV2 and TRBJ1-4, the full variable domain is EPEVTQTPSHQVTQMGQEVILRCVPISNHLYFYWYRQILGQKVEFLVSFYNNEISEKSEIFDDQFSVERPDGSNFTLKIRSTKLEDSAMYFCASSEMGTGGEKLFFGSGTQLSVL.

The J gene is TRBJ2-7, the V gene TRBV5-1, with 9 bases lining up with TRBD2. The germline CDR1 and CDR2 sequences are SGHRS and YFSETQ. V gave up 0 bases and J gave up 3 bases; unmatched junction bases: 4. The CDR3 has 15 amino acids. The CDR3 here is CASSLALAGYYEQYF. CDR3 in DNA: TGCGCCAGCAGCTTGGCGCTAGCGGGGTACTACGAGCAGTACTTC.

The J gene is TRBJ1-5, the V gene TRBV27; 7 nucleotides align to TRBD1. Losses at the gene ends were 3 bases for V and 6 bases for J; bases not matched to a gene: 8. The CDR3 covers 15 residues. In germline, CDR1 is MNHEY, CDR2 SMNVEV (reference sequence). CDR3 amino acids: CASSFSDRDGQPQHF. The DNA for the CDR3 is TGTGCCAGCAGTTTTTCCGACAGGGACGGTCAGCCCCAGCATTTT.

The genes are TRBV9 and TRBJ1-3, with D uncertain. The V end was cut by 4 bases, the J end by 0 bases, with 14 bases between. Germline assignment: CDR1 SGDLS and CDR2 YYNGEE. This CDR3 has 16 amino acids. The CDR3 protein is CASSSYSPGSGNTIYF. CDR3 sequence (DNA): TGTGCCAGCAGCAGCTACAGCCCAGGCTCTGGAAACACCATATATTTT.

This clone appeared a single time. V and J are TRBV5-1 and TRBJ1-1; a possible D gene is TRBD1 (6 bases). V dropped 4 bases and J dropped 1 base, with 17 bases sitting between them. The CDR3 runs to 16 residues. Germline CDR1 is SGHRS and CDR2 is YFSETQ. The CDR3 nucleotides are TGCGCCAGCAGCGTCCGACAACAGGGCGGGAACACTGAAGCTTTCTTT. It translates to CASSVRQQGGNTEAFF. The entire variable domain, with the rest obtained from reference TRBV5-1 and TRBJ1-1, is as follows: KAGVTQTPRYLIKTRGQQVTLSCSPISGHRSVSWYQQTPGQGLQFLFEYFSETQRNKGNFPGRFSGRQFSNSRSEMNVSTLELGDSALYLCASSVRQQGGNTEAFFGQGTRLTVV.

The chain combines TRBV7-9 with TRBJ2-1; TRBD2 matches 7 bases. CDR1 is SEHNR, CDR2 FQNEAQ, per germline (reference sequence). The CDR3 has 16 amino acids. With 4 bases clipped from V and 0 bases from J, the junction kept 6 bases outside the gene matches. In DNA, the CDR3 is TGTGCCAGCAGCTCCATCAGCGGGGCCTCCTACAATGAGCAGTTCTTC. Translation gives CASSSISGASYNEQFF.

The V and J genes are TRBV7-5 and TRBJ1-2; the tabulated D call, TRBD1, remains unverified against the DNA. TRBV7-5 is labeled a pseudogene. The CDR3 consists of 19 residues. CDR3 sequence (DNA): TGTGTCAGAAGCCCCCATCCAATATGGACAGCCGAAGCTAACTATGGCTACACCTTC. This gives the protein CVRSPHPIWTAEANYGYTF.